One sample yielded the 26 T cell receptor beta chains listed below, sequenced in a study of blood T cell repertoires in COVID-19. Sequenced by immunoSEQ multiplex PCR; TCRdb stores in-frame clones only, minus some. The sample records some 150,000 clones, approximately 80% being singletons. Sequences were obtained from peripheral blood. The receptors originated from a human donor in a cohort sampled during active COVID-19.

This clone was found once. The chain uses TRBV5-1 and TRBJ2-4; 11 nucleotides match TRBD2. The CDR3 spans 15 residues. From germline, CDR1 is SGHRS and CDR2 YFSETQ. The ends lost 4 bases at V and 6 bases at J; junction bases unmatched: 6. The CDR3 region is CASSMTSGMGNIQYF. In nucleotides, the CDR3 is TGCGCCAGCAGCATGACTAGCGGGATGGGAAACATTCAGTACTTC.

This clone has a single count. The chain recombines TRBV6-6 with TRBJ2-7; TRBD2 matches at 11 bases. Germline CDR1 is MNHNY and CDR2 is SVGAGI (reference sequence). CDR3 length equals 15 residues. J lost 3 bases, V lost 6 bases, and 7 bases had no gene match. CDR3 nucleotide sequence: TGTGCCAGCAGAAATAGCGGGAGGGGGGGCTACGAGCAGTACTTC. This encodes CASRNSGRGGYEQYF.

This clone is a singleton in its sample. The rearrangement uses TRBV6-6 and TRBJ2-2; 8 bases line up with TRBD1. This CDR3 region has 14 residues. After removal of 10 bases from V and 4 bases from J, the junction contained 8 bases not matched to a gene. The germline CDR1 and CDR2 sequences are MNHNY and SVGAGI (reference sequence). Here the CDR3 reads CANGQGESTGELFF. The CDR3 DNA is TGTGCCAACGGACAGGGAGAGAGCACCGGGGAGCTGTTTTTT.

Ten or more counts support this clone. V and J are TRBV7-8 and TRBJ2-7, with D maybe TRBD1 (6 bases). Germline CDR1 SGHVS, CDR2 FQNEAQ. Trimming removed 5 bases at V and 6 bases at J, with 8 bases between. The CDR3 loop spans 11 amino acids. CDR3 nucleotide sequence: TGTGCCAGCAGCCAAGGGGGCGAGCAGTACTTC. It translates to CASSQGGEQYF.

The V call is TRBV7-3, the J call TRBJ2-1; 7 bases are a match to TRBD2. J lost 3 bases, V lost 1 base, and 6 bases had no gene match. Germline CDR1 and CDR2: SGHTA and FQGTGA. CDR3 size: 16 residues. The DNA of the CDR3 is TGTGCCAGCAGCTTAAGTGGCGGGGGTATCTACAATGAGCAGTTCTTC. Translated, it gives CASSLSGGGIYNEQFF.

In its sample, this clone was seen a few times. The rearrangement joins TRBV21-1 to TRBJ1-5; the D segment call TRBD1 is taken from the table without a DNA check. TRBV21-1 is termed a pseudogene. This CDR3 contains 12 residues. The CDR3 loop reads CASSKPNQPQHF. Here the CDR3 DNA reads TGTGCCAGCAGCAAACCAAATCAGCCCCAGCATTTT.

The J gene is TRBJ2-7, the V gene TRBV5-5; 7 bases are shared with TRBD2. Germline V gene sequence: CDR1 SGHKS, CDR2 YYEKEE (reference sequence). The CDR3 totals 16 residues. After removal of 0 bases from V and 2 bases from J, the junction contained 8 bases not matched to a gene. CDR3 coding DNA: TGTGCCAGCAGCTTGGTCCCGACTAGCAGAACCTACGAGCAGTACTTC. This translates into CASSLVPTSRTYEQYF. Full variable domain (outside the CDR3, taken from reference TRBV5-5 and TRBJ2-7): DAGVTQSPTHLIKTRGQQVTLRCSPISGHKSVSWYQQVLGQGPQFIFQYYEKEERGRGNFPDRFSARQFPNYSSELNVNALLLGDSALYLCASSLVPTSRTYEQYFGPGTRLTVT.

This sequence joins TRBV5-5 and TRBJ2-5; 7 positions match TRBD1. Germline trimming cut 1 base from V and 3 bases from J; bases unmatched to any gene: 3. The CDR3 runs to 14 residues. Looked up from germline, CDR1 is SGHKS and CDR2 is YYEKEE (reference sequence). CDR3 nucleotide sequence: TGTGCCAGCAGCTTGACAGGGACAGAAGAGACCCAGTACTTC. It yields the protein CASSLTGTEETQYF. The full variable domain, rest sourced from reference TRBV5-5 and TRBJ2-5, is DAGVTQSPTHLIKTRGQQVTLRCSPISGHKSVSWYQQVLGQGPQFIFQYYEKEERGRGNFPDRFSARQFPNYSSELNVNALLLGDSALYLCASSLTGTEETQYFGPGTRLLVL.

This clone has only one observation. The CDR3 nucleotides are TGCAGTGCTAGTCCCGGGACTACCCCAAGGAATGAGCAGTTCTTC. This translates into CSASPGTTPRNEQFF. The V gene is TRBV20-1, the J gene TRBJ2-1, with 7 bases identical to TRBD2. Germline V gene sequence: CDR1 DFQATT, CDR2 SNEGSKA (reference sequence). V lost 3 bases and J lost 7; bases outside the gene matches: 12. This CDR3 is built from 15 residues.

The sample holds a few counts of this clone. This chain joins TRBV9 and TRBJ1-4; 12 bases are shared with TRBD1. The trim removed 3 bases at V and 8 bases at J, leaving 11 bases unmatched. The CDR3 is made up of 17 amino acids. CDR1 and CDR2 (germline): SGDLS, YYNGEE. CDR3 loop: CASSAGTGGPLREKLFF. CDR3 bases: TGTGCCAGCAGCGCCGGGACAGGGGGCCCTCTGAGAGAAAAACTGTTTTTT.

V usage is TRBV28 and J usage is TRBJ1-4; a possible D gene is TRBD1 (5 bases). CDR1 MDHEN and CDR2 SYDVKM come from the germline V gene. With 8 bases removed from V and 4 bases from J, the gap between germline ends came to 17 bases. The CDR3 length is 15 residues. CDR3 bases: TGTGCCAGCCTACCCCAGGGTCTAGATAATGAAAAACTGTTTTTT. This encodes CASLPQGLDNEKLFF.

The J gene is TRBJ1-5, the V gene TRBV28, with D hard to call. Germline CDR1 MDHEN, CDR2 SYDVKM. The CDR3 has 13 residues. The V end was cut by 5 bases, the J end by 9 bases, with 14 bases between. As DNA, the CDR3 is TGTGCCAGCAGTGGGCCAGTCAATACGCCCCAGCATTTT. Residues: CASSGPVNTPQHF.

J is TRBJ2-7 and V is TRBV28, with D tentatively TRBD1 (6 bases). There are 15 residues in the CDR3. V was clipped by 0 bases and J by 2 bases, with 11 bases between them. Looked up from germline, CDR1 is MDHEN and CDR2 is SYDVKM. The CDR3 region has the DNA TGTGCCAGCAGTTTATGGACAGGTGTTGCCTACGAGCAGTACTTC. Translated: CASSLWTGVAYEQYF.

The gene calls are TRBV18 and TRBJ2-2; TRBD2 agrees at 14 bases. The CDR3 spans 18 residues. The germline gives CDR1 KGHSH, CDR2 LQKENI. The junction had 10 bases not matched to a gene; V was cut back by 6 bases and J by 4 bases. CDR3 coding DNA: TGTGCCAGCTCTAGAGTTCCGGGACTAGCGGGAGTCACCGGGGAGCTGTTTTTT. Translating it yields CASSRVPGLAGVTGELFF.

DNA for the CDR3: TGTGCCAGCAGCCCGGCAGGGCGGGAGTGGGACGAGCAGTACTTC. Translating it yields CASSPAGREWDEQYF. The genes are TRBV9 and TRBJ2-7, with 7 bases matching TRBD2. Germline trimming cut 4 bases from V and 5 bases from J; bases unmatched to any gene: 12. Germline V CDR1 and CDR2: SGDLS, YYNGEE. This CDR3 has 15 amino acids.

This chain connects TRBV11-2 to TRBJ2-1, with 7 positions matching TRBD2. The ends lost 5 bases at V and 12 bases at J; junction bases unmatched: 4. Germline V gene lookup returns CDR1 SGHAT and CDR2 FQNNGV. The CDR3 extends over 11 amino acids. The CDR3 DNA follows: TGTGCCAGCAGCGCCAGCGGGGTGCAGTTCTTC. This sequence encodes CASSASGVQFF.

This clone was seen once. The gene calls are TRBV7-2 and TRBJ1-2, with 10 bases lining up with TRBD1. There are 15 residues in the CDR3. Germline V CDR1 and CDR2: SGHTA, FQGNSA. J lost 6 bases, V lost 5 bases, and 9 bases had no gene match. This chain's CDR3 is CASSLIPGQGHGYTF. CDR3 bases: TGTGCCAGCAGCCTTATCCCGGGACAGGGGCATGGCTACACCTTC. The variable domain in full, with the rest retrieved from reference TRBV7-2 and TRBJ1-2, is GAGVSQSPSNKVTEKGKDVELRCDPISGHTALYWYRQSLGQGLEFLIYFQGNSAPDKSGLPSDRFSAERTGGSVSTLTIQRTQQEDSAVYLCASSLIPGQGHGYTFGSGTRLTVV.

V usage is TRBV28 and J usage is TRBJ1-1, with 12 bases matching TRBD1. Germline CDR1 MDHEN, CDR2 SYDVKM. The CDR3 consists of 13 residues. Trimming cost V 3 bases and J 10 bases; bases outside gene matches: 3. In DNA form, the CDR3 reads TGTGCCAGCAGTTTGGGACAGGGGGCGCTAGCTTTCTTT. This gives the protein CASSLGQGALAFF.

The chain employs TRBV14 and TRBJ2-5, with D possibly being TRBD2 (5 bases). V was cut by 2 bases and J by 0 bases, with 10 bases left in between. The CDR3 is 15 residues long. Germline CDR1 and CDR2: SGHDN and FVKESK. The CDR3 nucleotides read TGTGCCAGCAGCCAACACCCGGACTACCAAGAGACCCAGTACTTC. Its translation is CASSQHPDYQETQYF.

The chain couples TRBV30 to TRBJ1-1; D is perhaps TRBD1 (6 bases). The CDR3 sequence is 13 residues long. Germline loops: CDR1 GTSNPN, CDR2 SVGIG (reference sequence). Trimming removed 0 bases from V and 1 base from J, with 6 bases in between. CDR3 in DNA: TGTGCCTGGAGTGTAGGGGGGAACACTGAAGCTTTCTTT. This encodes CAWSVGGNTEAFF.

The rearrangement uses TRBV7-2 and TRBJ1-1; D unclear. This CDR3 has 14 residues. V lost 2 bases and J 6 bases, leaving 13 bases between the germline ends. The V gene's germline CDR1 is SGHTA and CDR2 FQGNSA. The CDR3: CASSLNFRRAEAFF. In DNA, the CDR3 is TGTGCCAGCAGCTTAAATTTTAGGAGGGCTGAAGCTTTCTTT.

The chain uses TRBV5-1 and TRBJ1-6; tentatively, D is TRBD1 (5 bases). The CDR3 is 15 residues long. V lost 4 bases and J 7 bases, leaving 15 bases between the germline ends. Looked up from germline, CDR1 is SGHRS and CDR2 is YFSETQ. The CDR3 region has the DNA TGCGCCAGCAGCCCGTCCGGGGGGGGGAATTCACCCCTCCACTTT. Residues: CASSPSGGGNSPLHF.

The gene calls are TRBV5-1 and TRBJ1-6; 7 nucleotides agree with TRBD1. CDR1 and CDR2 (germline): SGHRS, YFSETQ. V lost 4 bases to trimming and J lost 7 bases; unmatched junction nucleotides: 8. This CDR3 comprises 15 residues. The CDR3 reads CASSRSGQTNSPLHF. CDR3 nucleotides: TGCGCCAGCAGCCGGTCGGGACAGACGAATTCACCCCTCCACTTT.

The chain couples TRBV25-1 to TRBJ1-1, with TRBD1 identical over 8 bases. The germline CDR1 and CDR2 sequences are MGHDK and SYGVNS. The J segment lost 11 bases and the V segment lost 6 bases, leaving 8 bases of the junction unmatched. This CDR3 has 12 residues. CDR3 nucleotides: TGTGCCAGCAGAGGGACAGGCGGCGGTGCTTTCTTT. Its protein is CASRGTGGGAFF.

The rearrangement joins TRBV6-5 to TRBJ1-2; D remains ambiguous. The CDR3 has 13 amino acids. Trimming left V 0 bases short and J 4 bases short, with 6 bases between. CDR1 MNHEY and CDR2 SVGAGI come from the germline V gene. CDR3 amino acids: CASSYSRSYGYTF. The CDR3 nucleotides read TGTGCCAGCAGTTACTCGAGGTCCTATGGCTACACCTTC.

V usage is TRBV10-3 and J usage is TRBJ2-7, with a tentative D call TRBD2 (6 bases). V was shortened by 4 bases and J by 5 bases, with 12 bases between the two germline ends. The CDR3 has 13 amino acids. CDR1 and CDR2 from the germline V gene are ENHRY and SYGVKD. CDR3 in DNA: TGTGCCATCAGTGGGTCGGACTACGACGAGCAGTACTTC. As protein: CAISGSDYDEQYF.